Listed here are 28 T cell receptor beta chains from one sample, sequenced in a study of monozygotic twins with inflammatory bowel disease. TCRdb processed the 5' RACE reads again and assigns one entry to each CDR3 protein, with no DNA. The ten top clones account for 2.4%, within a sample of fewer than 550,000 distinct CDR3 sequences. The sample taken for sequencing was blood. These receptors were taken from a human donor with ulcerative colitis or Crohn's disease, or a healthy co-twin of an affected twin (not recorded which).

The chain links TRBV29-1 to TRBJ2-2; the TRBD1 assignment by TCRdb is unverifiable without DNA. This CDR3 region has 12 residues. The germline V gene encodes CDR1 SQVTM and CDR2 ANQGSEA. The CDR3 here is CSVDEGAGELFF.

The rearrangement joins TRBV24-1 to TRBJ2-2; TCRdb picks TRBD2, but there is no DNA to check that call. This CDR3 comprises 15 residues. Per the germline V gene, CDR1 is KGHDR and CDR2 is SFDVKD. The CDR3 sequence: CATSDPLTNTGELFF.

This chain uses TRBV9 with TRBJ2-5; lacking DNA, the TRBD1 call made by TCRdb goes unchecked. Germline values: CDR1 SGDLS, CDR2 YYNGEE. The CDR3 loop spans 16 amino acids. CDR3 in amino acids: CASSTIGGTGLRTQYF.

V and J are TRBV28 and TRBJ2-5. Germline CDR1 and CDR2: MDHEN and SYDVKM. The CDR3 extends over 13 amino acids. CDR3 loop: CASFEGSQETQYF.

This chain uses TRBV6-5 with TRBJ2-1; the TRBD2 assignment by TCRdb is unverifiable without DNA. Germline CDR1 MNHEY, CDR2 SVGAGI. The CDR3 loop spans 16 amino acids. CDR3 protein: CASSSALAGVPGEQFF.

V and J are TRBV7-8 and TRBJ2-3. The V gene's germline CDR1 is SGHVS and CDR2 FQNEAQ. There are 13 residues in the CDR3. CDR3 amino acids: CASKEPHTDTQYF.

V and J are TRBV20-1 and TRBJ2-1; without DNA, the TCRdb call of TRBD1 cannot be checked. This CDR3 spans 14 amino acids. Germline CDR1 is DFQATT and CDR2 is SNEGSKA (reference sequence). The CDR3 loop is CSVREAGTKNEQFF.

The chain joins TRBV20-1 to TRBJ2-1; there is no DNA to check the TCRdb D call of TRBD2. Per germline, CDR1 DFQATT and CDR2 SNEGSKA (reference sequence). The CDR3 is made up of 15 amino acids. The chain's CDR3 is CSALTSGGYYNEQFF.

CDR3 sequence reads: CASGHNGINTGELFF. This rearrangement joins TRBV3-1 to TRBJ2-2; TCRdb's D gene call, TRBD1, goes unchecked for lack of DNA. Germline V gene lookup returns CDR1 LGHDT and CDR2 YNNKEL (reference sequence). The CDR3 runs to 15 residues.

The rearrangement joins TRBV7-8 to TRBJ2-1; checking the TCRdb D call of TRBD2 is not possible without DNA. Germline lookup yields CDR1 SGHVS and CDR2 FQNEAQ. The CDR3 is 16 amino acids. The CDR3 region is CASSLGKLAGTDEQFF.

This chain links TRBV6-6 with TRBJ1-1. The CDR3 loop spans 12 amino acids. In germline, CDR1 is MNHNY, CDR2 SVGAGI (reference sequence). Here the CDR3 reads CASSYGRYEAFF.

The chain uses TRBV19 and TRBJ1-1; the TCRdb D gene call, TRBD1, has no DNA to confirm it. The V gene's germline CDR1 is LNHDA and CDR2 SQIVND (reference sequence). The CDR3 runs to 14 residues. CDR3 sequence: CASSPKRTGTEAFF.

The rearrangement joins TRBV7-2 to TRBJ2-5. Germline CDR1 SGHTA, CDR2 FQGNSA. This CDR3 contains 14 residues. This CDR3 is CASSSWANQETQYF.

The genes are TRBV7-3 and TRBJ2-2; the TRBD1 assignment by TCRdb is unverifiable without DNA. Germline V gene lookup returns CDR1 SGHTA and CDR2 FQGTGA. The CDR3 runs to 15 residues. The CDR3 spells CASSLRPRNTGELFF.

The rearrangement links TRBV7-9 to TRBJ2-7. Germline values: CDR1 SEHNR, CDR2 FQNEAQ (reference sequence). The CDR3 loop spans 14 amino acids. The CDR3 sequence is CASSSSGNSYEQYF. Full variable domain (outside the CDR3, taken from reference TRBV7-9 and TRBJ2-7): DTGVSQNPRHKITKRGQNVTFRCDPISEHNRLYWYRQTLGQGPEFLTYFQNEAQLEKSRLLSDRFSAERPKGSFSTLEIQRTEQGDSAMYLCASSSSGNSYEQYFGPGTRLTVT.

The chain recombines TRBV12-3 or TRBV12-4 with TRBJ2-2; TCRdb's D call, TRBD1, is unchecked because there is no DNA. The CDR3 contains 16 residues. Here the CDR3 reads CASSRQGPRGAGELFF.

The rearrangement uses TRBV30 and TRBJ1-2. The germline CDR1 and CDR2 sequences are GTSNPN and SVGIG (reference sequence). This CDR3 has 12 amino acids. The CDR3 loop reads CAWTLAGPGYTF.

The V call is TRBV25-1, the J call TRBJ1-1. The CDR3 consists of 13 residues. Germline V gives CDR1 MGHDK, CDR2 SYGVNS. CDR3 sequence: CASTDNLGGETFF.

This chain joins TRBV12-3 or TRBV12-4 and TRBJ1-3; TCRdb indicates TRBD1, and absent DNA this call remains unverified. The CDR3 spans 16 residues. CDR3 loop: CASSPDLDRGGNTIYF.

This chain connects TRBV10-3 to TRBJ2-7; the D gene TCRdb calls, TRBD1, cannot be checked with no DNA. The germline gives CDR1 ENHRY, CDR2 SYGVKD. CDR3 size: 13 residues. CDR3 region: CAISEQGAYEQYF.

V gene TRBV6-1 combines with J gene TRBJ1-1. Germline CDR1 and CDR2: MNHNS and SASEGT. This CDR3 has 14 residues. The CDR3 region is CASIAPQRNTEAFF.

The chain couples TRBV20-1 to TRBJ2-2; TCRdb calls TRBD2, which cannot be checked without DNA. The CDR3 totals 15 residues. Germline V gives CDR1 DFQATT, CDR2 SNEGSKA (reference sequence). The CDR3 sequence is CSAGTSGSFVGELFF.

The V and J genes are TRBV9 and TRBJ1-3. The germline V gene encodes CDR1 SGDLS and CDR2 YYNGEE. There are 15 residues in the CDR3. The chain's CDR3 is CASSSPAAGRNTIYF. The whole variable domain, filled in from reference TRBV9 and TRBJ1-3, reads DSGVTQTPKHLITATGQRVTLRCSPRSGDLSVYWYQQSLDQGLQFLIQYYNGEERAKGNILERFSAQQFPDLHSELNLSSLELGDSALYFCASSSPAAGRNTIYFGEGSWLTVV.

This sequence joins TRBV20-1 and TRBJ2-3; TCRdb calls TRBD1, which cannot be checked without DNA. The CDR3 spans 12 residues. Germline-derived CDR1 and CDR2 are DFQATT and SNEGSKA (reference sequence). CDR3: CSASFRGDTQYF.

The chain couples TRBV24-1 to TRBJ2-3; TCRdb proposes TRBD2, but this gene call is untestable without DNA. Germline loops: CDR1 KGHDR, CDR2 SFDVKD. CDR3 size: 17 residues. The CDR3 protein is CATSVPSGGAGPDTQYF.

V gene TRBV18 combines with J gene TRBJ2-7; TCRdb's D gene call, TRBD1, goes unchecked for lack of DNA. Germline CDR1 reads KGHSH; CDR2 reads LQKENI. There are 17 residues in the CDR3. The CDR3 region is CASSPRTTGFLSYEQYF.

The J gene is TRBJ2-6, the V gene TRBV12-3 or TRBV12-4; TCRdb picks TRBD2, but there is no DNA to check that call. CDR3 length: 15 residues. The CDR3 protein is CASSPGLAGANVLTF.

The V call is TRBV12-3 or TRBV12-4, the J call TRBJ1-2. The CDR3 sequence is 14 residues long. Here the CDR3 reads CASSFTEMLYGYTF.